Listed below are T cell receptor beta chains from one sample, sequenced in a study of beta chain features in type 1 diabetes. Profiled with immunoSEQ multiplex PCR; TCRdb holds only in-frame clones, not every one. The data contain some 360,000 clones, roughly 9.8% of them singletons. Source material: central memory CD4+ T cells from blood. The receptor source for this set is a man in his thirties or forties with type 1 diabetes. The CDR3 runs from the conserved cysteine through the conserved F or W. Each record gives: V gene, J gene, clone size, CDR3 length, CDR3 protein. Some rows have no size entry. The others give once, few or many, or a class for an expanded clone.

V gene: TRBV27
J gene: TRBJ1-5
clone size: few
CDR3 length: 14
CDR3 protein: CASSSQPSNQPQHF

V gene: TRBV11-2
J gene: TRBJ2-2
clone size: NA
CDR3 length: 16
CDR3 protein: CASALGQTSGAGELFF

V gene: TRBV2
J gene: TRBJ2-3
clone size: few
CDR3 length: 14
CDR3 protein: CASSGQGVGDTQYF

V gene: TRBV9
J gene: TRBJ2-1
clone size: few
CDR3 length: 15
CDR3 protein: CASSVATSQTNEQFF

V gene: TRBV7-6
J gene: TRBJ2-7
clone size: few
CDR3 length: 14
CDR3 protein: CASSATGGGYEQYF

V gene: TRBV27
J gene: TRBJ1-2
clone size: NA
CDR3 length: 19
CDR3 protein: CASRRLTAPQQGANYGYTF

V gene: TRBV9
J gene: TRBJ1-3
clone size: medium-sized
CDR3 length: 16
CDR3 protein: CASSDGFAGGGNTIYF

V gene: TRBV28
J gene: TRBJ1-2
clone size: NA
CDR3 length: 13
CDR3 protein: CASSPQEMGGYTF

V gene: TRBV7-8
J gene: TRBJ2-7
clone size: NA
CDR3 length: 13
CDR3 protein: CASSLLESYEQYF

V gene: TRBV7-2
J gene: TRBJ1-2
clone size: few
CDR3 length: 11
CDR3 protein: CASSLLHGYTF

V gene: TRBV19
J gene: TRBJ2-2
clone size: few
CDR3 length: 13
CDR3 protein: CATSGQGVGELFF

V gene: TRBV11-2
J gene: TRBJ2-3
clone size: many
CDR3 length: 15
CDR3 protein: CASALRGPGADTQYF

V gene: TRBV5-4
J gene: TRBJ2-2
clone size: NA
CDR3 length: 15
CDR3 protein: CASSLARHTTGELFF

V gene: TRBV5-1
J gene: TRBJ2-3
clone size: NA
CDR3 length: 12
CDR3 protein: CASSASTDTQYF

V gene: TRBV6-6
J gene: TRBJ2-2
clone size: NA
CDR3 length: 13
CDR3 protein: CASREPYRGELFF

V gene: TRBV6-4
J gene: TRBJ2-1
clone size: NA
CDR3 length: 15
CDR3 protein: CASSDSSSGNNEQFF

V gene: TRBV28
J gene: TRBJ1-2
clone size: NA
CDR3 length: 12
CDR3 protein: CASSAGAAGYTF

V gene: TRBV11-2
J gene: TRBJ2-7
clone size: few
CDR3 length: 18
CDR3 protein: CASSFARPFAGENNEQYF

V gene: TRBV6-1
J gene: TRBJ1-5
clone size: NA
CDR3 length: 15
CDR3 protein: CASRVRANSNQPQHF

V gene: TRBV5-1
J gene: TRBJ2-1
clone size: NA
CDR3 length: 15
CDR3 protein: CASSLVASSYNEQFF

V gene: TRBV29-1
J gene: TRBJ1-1
clone size: NA
CDR3 length: 10
CDR3 protein: CSVVSAGAFF

V gene: TRBV28
J gene: TRBJ1-5
clone size: many
CDR3 length: 14
CDR3 protein: CASSRGGGNQPQHF

V gene: TRBV7-9
J gene: TRBJ2-2
clone size: NA
CDR3 length: 14
CDR3 protein: CASSLASKGGELFF

V gene: TRBV28
J gene: TRBJ1-2
clone size: few
CDR3 length: 12
CDR3 protein: CASNPQGYGYTF

V gene: TRBV25-1
J gene: TRBJ2-1
clone size: few
CDR3 length: 14
CDR3 protein: CASRRAGQAGEQFF

V gene: TRBV27
J gene: TRBJ1-1
clone size: NA
CDR3 length: 14
CDR3 protein: CASSLVPGGTEAFF

V gene: TRBV7-2
J gene: TRBJ2-3
clone size: NA
CDR3 length: 15
CDR3 protein: CASSFVSGSTDTQYF

V gene: TRBV10-3
J gene: TRBJ1-1
clone size: NA
CDR3 length: 14
CDR3 protein: CAIGDRTAGTEAFF

V gene: TRBV19
J gene: TRBJ2-7
clone size: few
CDR3 length: 15
CDR3 protein: CASSRGQTSSYEQYF

V gene: TRBV7-2
J gene: TRBJ2-3
clone size: NA
CDR3 length: 16
CDR3 protein: CASSLGLAGGVDTQYF

V gene: TRBV5-6
J gene: TRBJ2-5
clone size: NA
CDR3 length: 14
CDR3 protein: CASSSGYGQETQYF

V gene: TRBV5-1
J gene: TRBJ1-2
clone size: NA
CDR3 length: 15
CDR3 protein: CASSLDQGLNYGYTF

V gene: TRBV18
J gene: TRBJ2-7
clone size: NA
CDR3 length: 13
CDR3 protein: CASSPGQSEEQYF

V gene: TRBV19
J gene: TRBJ2-7
clone size: few
CDR3 length: 12
CDR3 protein: CASSISSYEQYF

V gene: TRBV5-1
J gene: TRBJ2-3
clone size: NA
CDR3 length: 14
CDR3 protein: CASSRVSNTDTQYF

V gene: TRBV7-2
J gene: TRBJ2-3
clone size: NA
CDR3 length: 14
CDR3 protein: CASSLGSGRDTQYF

V gene: TRBV15
J gene: TRBJ1-4
clone size: NA
CDR3 length: 15
CDR3 protein: CATSRTGTEGEKLFF

V gene: TRBV10-3
J gene: TRBJ1-5
clone size: few
CDR3 length: 14
CDR3 protein: CASEQGNGNQPQHF

V gene: TRBV10-3
J gene: TRBJ1-5
clone size: many
CDR3 length: 16
CDR3 protein: CAISDPTGTGDQPQHF

V gene: TRBV10-3
J gene: TRBJ1-2
clone size: few
CDR3 length: 13
CDR3 protein: CASRLGPYYGYTF

V gene: TRBV10-3
J gene: TRBJ2-2
clone size: many
CDR3 length: 12
CDR3 protein: CAISARSGELFF

V gene: TRBV6-1
J gene: TRBJ2-5
clone size: NA
CDR3 length: 15
CDR3 protein: CASSEPQQGQETQYF

V gene: TRBV28
J gene: TRBJ2-5
clone size: many
CDR3 length: 16
CDR3 protein: CASSPSAGNWGETQYF

V gene: TRBV7-6
J gene: TRBJ2-7
clone size: few
CDR3 length: 14
CDR3 protein: CASSLDRGSYEQYF

V gene: TRBV19
J gene: TRBJ2-7
clone size: many
CDR3 length: 11
CDR3 protein: CASSMPYEQYF

V gene: TRBV9
J gene: TRBJ2-2
clone size: NA
CDR3 length: 18
CDR3 protein: CASSVVRVARASTGELFF

V gene: TRBV5-6
J gene: TRBJ2-2
clone size: few
CDR3 length: 14
CDR3 protein: CASSLRGHHQELFF

V gene: TRBV27
J gene: TRBJ1-5
clone size: NA
CDR3 length: 14
CDR3 protein: CASSFQQGAQPQHF

V gene: TRBV4-1
J gene: TRBJ2-2
clone size: many
CDR3 length: 19
CDR3 protein: CASSQADLSIFPNTGELFF

V gene: TRBV6-6
J gene: TRBJ1-3
clone size: many
CDR3 length: 14
CDR3 protein: CASVQGARGNTIYF

V gene: TRBV27
J gene: TRBJ1-5
clone size: NA
CDR3 length: 14
CDR3 protein: CASSLRVHVQPQHF

V gene: TRBV28
J gene: TRBJ1-5
clone size: few
CDR3 length: 14
CDR3 protein: CASSGDRGDQPQHF

V gene: TRBV7-2
J gene: TRBJ2-1
clone size: few
CDR3 length: 14
CDR3 protein: CASSLSRTNNEQFF

V gene: TRBV2
J gene: TRBJ2-4
clone size: NA
CDR3 length: 15
CDR3 protein: CASSDRGPAKNIQYF

V gene: TRBV27
J gene: TRBJ1-1
clone size: NA
CDR3 length: 18
CDR3 protein: CASRGQPGQGRWSTEAFF

V gene: TRBV7-2
J gene: TRBJ2-5
clone size: NA
CDR3 length: 14
CDR3 protein: CASSSGTLKETQYF

V gene: TRBV7-9
J gene: TRBJ1-3
clone size: many
CDR3 length: 16
CDR3 protein: CASSLWEQNSGNTIYF

V gene: TRBV6-5
J gene: TRBJ2-7
clone size: few
CDR3 length: 16
CDR3 protein: CASSYSGTQGPYEQYF

V gene: TRBV4-3
J gene: TRBJ2-1
clone size: many
CDR3 length: 16
CDR3 protein: CASSRTVLAGGPDRFF